This TCR beta chain comes out of a study of T-cell memory formation after mild COVID-19. Study details: Clusters of TCRs were largely donor specific. Study conclusions and caveats: Cross-reactive memory seemingly joined, as some responding clones were found in pre-infection memory. Whether second-wave clones peaking at day 37 were SARS-CoV-2 specific went unconfirmed.

This CDR3 has 12 amino acids. Germline CDR1 reads SGHVS; CDR2 reads FQNEAQ. Trimming removed 6 bases from V and 7 bases from J, with 11 bases in between. TCRalpha and TCRbeta libraries used 5'RACE with constant-segment primers and UMIs. Via MiXCR, TCRdb re-called the 5' RACE reads, giving one row per CDR3 protein. This sample has roughly 400,000 distinct CDR3 sequences, with roughly a quarter found just once. This clonotype has only a few counts. What it recognizes is unknown. This TCR came from an adult woman who had mild COVID-19 (a few samples of this study predate the infection). Cell type and time point are not known. The sequenced sample consisted of PBMCs or a T cell subset sorted from them (not recorded which). This chain links TRBV7-8 with TRBJ2-3; unclear D gene. The CDR3 nucleotides read TGTGCCAGCAGGGAAGGGCCCTATACGCAGTATTTT. Translation gives CASREGPYTQYF.